This is a list of T cell receptor beta chains from one sample in a study of blood T cell repertoires in COVID-19. The protocol was immunoSEQ multiplex PCR, while the TCRdb copy is restricted to in-frame clones and leaves out a portion. The repertoire includes roughly 220,000 clones, 65% to 85% of them detected once, and around 4% sits in the top ten. The sequenced sample consisted of PBMCs or T cells enriched from blood (not recorded which). The receptors here all came from a man in his thirties or forties with acute COVID-19. Each CDR3 is given with its conserved first and last residue. D genes are given only for firm matches. Clone size is not always given. Where it is, it says once, few, many or a class for expanded clones.

clone_size	d_call	v_call	j_call	cdr3_nt	cdr3_aa
NA	TRBD1	TRBV6-5	TRBJ1-2	TGTGCCAGCAGTTACTCCCCGACAGGGGAAGGGTATGGCTACACCTTC	CASSYSPTGEGYGYTF
few	TRBD1	TRBV14	TRBJ2-5	TGTGCCAGCAGCTTGGCAGGGGGCGCGGGGACCCAGTACTTC	CASSLAGGAGTQYF
NA	TRBD2	TRBV9	TRBJ2-1	TGTGCCAGCAGTGCTTCGGGACTAACGCGAGATGAGCAGTTCTTC	CASSASGLTRDEQFF
NA	NA	TRBV25-1	TRBJ1-1	TGTGCCAGCAGTGAATCCGGGTGGAACACTGAAGCTTTCTTT	CASSESGWNTEAFF
few	NA	TRBV4-1	TRBJ2-5	TGCGCCAGCAGCCAGGAGGGTCTAGAGACCCAGTACTTC	CASSQEGLETQYF
NA	TRBD1	TRBV6-4	TRBJ2-1	TGTGCCAGCAGTGACCCCCGTGGGAAGGGGGCGCGCAATGAGCAGTTCTTC	CASSDPRGKGARNEQFF
NA	TRBD1	TRBV9	TRBJ1-4	TGTGCCAGCAGCAAAGGGCGGATCGGGACAGGGAATGAAAAACTGTTTTTT	CASSKGRIGTGNEKLFF
NA	NA	TRBV3-1/TRBV3-2	TRBJ2-5	TGTGCCAGCACCTTCCTTCAGTGGGGCAAGGAGACCCAGTACTTC	CASTFLQWGKETQYF
NA	NA	TRBV6-5	TRBJ2-2	TGTGCCAGCAGTTGGGCCTTCCAGGGCACCGGGGAGCTGTTTTTT	CASSWAFQGTGELFF
NA	NA	TRBV9	TRBJ1-1	TGTGCCAGCAGCGTAGCCACCCCTACAGGGCCCTTTATGAACACTGAAGCTTTCTTT	CASSVATPTGPFMNTEAFF
NA	TRBD1	TRBV11-2	TRBJ1-1	TGTGCCAGCAGCTTAGGGACAGGGGAGAACACTGAAGCTTTCTTT	CASSLGTGENTEAFF
NA	NA	TRBV7-9	TRBJ1-1	TGTGCCAGCAGCTTACCCGGCACTGAAGCTTTCTTT	CASSLPGTEAFF
NA	NA	TRBV27	TRBJ1-2	TGTGCCAGCAGTTCAGGGGTCGGCTACACCTTC	CASSSGVGYTF
many	TRBD1	TRBV5-5	TRBJ1-6	TGTGCCAGCAGCTCCTTATATTCGGACAGGGTAGTAACTTCACCCCTCCACTTT	CASSSLYSDRVVTSPLHF
NA	TRBD2	TRBV5-4	TRBJ2-5	TGTGCCAGCAGCTCCGGGACTAGCGGGATGCAAGAGACCCAGTACTTC	CASSSGTSGMQETQYF
once	TRBD2	TRBV5-1	TRBJ2-1	TGCGCCAGCAGCACCGGACTAGAAGTGTACAATGAGCAGTTCTTC	CASSTGLEVYNEQFF
NA	NA	TRBV27	TRBJ2-7	TGTGCCAGCAGCCCTTCGCGGGGTCCCTACGAGCAGTACTTC	CASSPSRGPYEQYF
few	TRBD2	TRBV9	TRBJ2-2	TGTGCCAGCAGCGCAGGACTAGCTGTCGGGGAGCTGTTTTTT	CASSAGLAVGELFF
NA	NA	TRBV27	TRBJ1-4	TGTGCCAGCACTGAGGCCGGTGCCACTAATGAAAAACTGTTTTTT	CASTEAGATNEKLFF
NA	NA	TRBV7-3	TRBJ1-5	TGTGCCAGCAGCTCCAGCTATAAAGGAAGGAGTCAGTATCAGCCCCAGCATTTT	CASSSSYKGRSQYQPQHF
NA	TRBD1	TRBV10-3	TRBJ2-7	TGTGCCATCAGTGGGACAGGGCCCGGGCCCTACGAGCAGTACTTC	CAISGTGPGPYEQYF
NA	TRBD1	TRBV7-2	TRBJ1-6	TGTGCCAGCAGCTTGGGACAGGGCAGGTCACCCCTCCACTTT	CASSLGQGRSPLHF
NA	TRBD2	TRBV11-3	TRBJ2-2	TGTGCCAGCAGCCAGGGACTAGTGAACACCGGGGAGCTGTTTTTT	CASSQGLVNTGELFF
NA	TRBD1	TRBV10-3	TRBJ2-5	TGTGCCATCAGGCCGGGACAGGCGTACCAAGAGACCCAGTACTTC	CAIRPGQAYQETQYF
NA	TRBD1	TRBV30	TRBJ1-6	TGTGCCTGGAGTGGCGGGACAGGGTATTCACCCCTCCACTTT	CAWSGGTGYSPLHF
once	NA	TRBV5-4	TRBJ1-2	TGTGCCAGCAGCTTGGGGACAAGGATCACTAACTATGGCTACACCTTC	CASSLGTRITNYGYTF
NA	NA	TRBV5-4	TRBJ2-5	TGTGCCAGCAGCTTCCTTCTCCAAGAGACCCAGTACTTC	CASSFLLQETQYF
NA	NA	TRBV12-3/TRBV12-4	TRBJ2-7	TGTGCCAGCAGCTACAGGCTTTACGAGCAGTACTTC	CASSYRLYEQYF
NA	NA	TRBV10-3	TRBJ1-5	TGTGCCATCAGTGAGTCCGGGGGGGATAATCAGCCCCAGCATTTT	CAISESGGDNQPQHF
NA	TRBD1	TRBV5-1	TRBJ1-2	TGCGCCAGCAGCTTTACCGGGACAGGGAAAAGTGGCTATGGCTACACCTTC	CASSFTGTGKSGYGYTF
NA	TRBD1	TRBV11-2	TRBJ2-7	TGTGCCAGCAGCACCCACAGGGGAAACTACGAGCAGTACTTC	CASSTHRGNYEQYF
NA	TRBD1	TRBV5-1	TRBJ1-6	TGCGCCAGCAGCTCCGGGACAGAGAATTCACCCCTCCACTTT	CASSSGTENSPLHF
few	NA	TRBV7-9	TRBJ1-1	TGTGCCAGCAGCCTTTTACAGGGTCAGACTGAAGCTTTCTTT	CASSLLQGQTEAFF
NA	NA	TRBV10-3	TRBJ2-1	TGTGCCATCACCAACCGGGGACGCGGTGGGGACACTGAGCAGTTCTTC	CAITNRGRGGDTEQFF
few	TRBD1	TRBV3-1/TRBV3-2	TRBJ1-3	TGTGCCAGCAGCCAAGCGACAGGGGACACCATATATTTT	CASSQATGDTIYF
NA	NA	TRBV7-6	TRBJ1-2	TGTGCCAGCAGCTTAGCGGAGATTCGGGGGGATGGCTACACCTTC	CASSLAEIRGDGYTF
NA	NA	TRBV29-1	TRBJ2-1	TGCAGCGTTGATGGGCGGGGTTCCTACAATGAGCAGTTCTTC	CSVDGRGSYNEQFF
NA	TRBD1	TRBV3-1/TRBV3-2	TRBJ1-2	TGTGCCAGCAGCCAGGGACAGGGGGCCCTGAACTATGGCTACACCTTC	CASSQGQGALNYGYTF
NA	TRBD2	TRBV4-2	TRBJ2-5	TGTGCCAGCAGCCCCCACCTTGGGCCTCGGGGGGGCCTAGGGGAGACCCAGTACTTC	CASSPHLGPRGGLGETQYF
NA	NA	TRBV29-1	TRBJ2-5	TGCAGCGTTGTCAGGAAGGAGACCCAGTACTTC	CSVVRKETQYF